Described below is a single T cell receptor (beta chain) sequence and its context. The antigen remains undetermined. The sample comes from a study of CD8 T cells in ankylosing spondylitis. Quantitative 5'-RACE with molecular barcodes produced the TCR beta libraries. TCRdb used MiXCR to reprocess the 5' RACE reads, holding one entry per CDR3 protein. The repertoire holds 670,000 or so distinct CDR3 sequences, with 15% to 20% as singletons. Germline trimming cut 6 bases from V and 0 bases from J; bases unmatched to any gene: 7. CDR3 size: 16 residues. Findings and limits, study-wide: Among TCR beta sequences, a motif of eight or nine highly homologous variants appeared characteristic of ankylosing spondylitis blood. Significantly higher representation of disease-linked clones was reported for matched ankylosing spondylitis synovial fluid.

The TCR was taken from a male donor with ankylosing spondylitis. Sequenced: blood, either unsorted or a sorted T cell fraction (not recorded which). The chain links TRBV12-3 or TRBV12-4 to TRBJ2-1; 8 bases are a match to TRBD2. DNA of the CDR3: TGTGCCAGCAGGGGGACTAGAGCTAGCTCCTACAATGAGCAGTTCTTC. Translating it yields CASRGTRASSYNEQFF.